Sequencing of this T cell receptor (beta chain) was carried out in a study of early T cells in non-severe SARS-CoV-2 infection. Turning to the study itself: Sequencing input comprised bulk RNA from unsorted whole blood; chain pairing was not available. General study points: Clonotype matching in VDJdb favored anti-spike CD8 responses and did not capture private and CD4 specificities.

In its sample, this clonotype was seen many times. What it binds is not known. Separate cDNA molecules each had unique molecular identifiers attached to them. TCRdb reprocessed the 5' RACE reads via MiXCR and lists one record per CDR3 protein. The repertoire holds approximately 70,000 distinct CDR3 sequences, roughly 12% seen once, with 5% to 6.5% in the top ten. Input material: whole blood. The TCR sequence derives from an adult who was a healthcare worker with PCR-confirmed SARS-CoV-2 infection or an uninfected control (not recorded which).

CDR3 sequence reads: CASSPPNQGYEQYF. CDR3 coding DNA: TGTGCCAGCTCACCACCCAATCAGGGCTACGAGCAGTACTTC. The J gene is TRBJ2-7, the V gene TRBV18, with TRBD1 as a possible D gene (5 bases). There are 14 residues in the CDR3. From germline, CDR1 is KGHSH and CDR2 LQKENI. Trimming took off 0 bases at V and 3 bases at J, with 9 bases between the two ends.